A selection of T cell receptor beta chains follows, all from one sample in a study of OX40 agonist ivuxolimab in advanced cancers. Only in-frame clones appear in the TCRdb table, and some are missing; sequencing was by immunoSEQ multiplex PCR. In the table there are approximately 50,000 clones, roughly three quarters of which are singletons. This material consisted of CD4+ or CD8+ T cells sorted from blood, taken in a trial of the OX40 agonist ivuxolimab. These receptor sequences come from an adult with an advanced solid tumor such as melanoma, head and neck, liver or kidney cancer. Each CDR3 is given with its conserved first and last residue. A D gene is named only where the DNA matches it firmly. Size tells how often a clone was seen (once, few, many) or the class of an expanded clone, and some rows leave it out.

CDR3nt: TGTGCCTGGGTGCCCAGACAGAGCGAAGCTTTCTTT
CDR3aa: CAWVPRQSEAFF
abundance: few
j_gene: TRBJ1-1
d_gene: .
v_gene: TRBV30

CDR3nt: TGTGCCACCAGCAGAGATCGCGGACCAGCAGATACGCAGTATTTT
CDR3aa: CATSRDRGPADTQYF
abundance: .
j_gene: TRBJ2-3
d_gene: .
v_gene: TRBV15

CDR3nt: TGTGCCAGCAGCACCCGACAGGGAGGGGCCAACGTCCTGACTTTC
CDR3aa: CASSTRQGGANVLTF
abundance: .
j_gene: TRBJ2-6
d_gene: TRBD1
v_gene: TRBV7-3

CDR3nt: TGTGCCAGCAGCCCTGAGGGTTATACGCAGTATTTT
CDR3aa: CASSPEGYTQYF
abundance: .
j_gene: TRBJ2-3
d_gene: .
v_gene: TRBV7-6

CDR3nt: TGCGCCAGCAGTGAGCCCTCCCGACTAGCGGGGAGCCCCTACGAGCAGTACTTC
CDR3aa: CASSEPSRLAGSPYEQYF
abundance: .
j_gene: TRBJ2-7
d_gene: TRBD2
v_gene: TRBV10-2

CDR3nt: TGTGCCAGCAGTGTTACAGGGGAGGGTGGCTACACCTTC
CDR3aa: CASSVTGEGGYTF
abundance: .
j_gene: TRBJ1-2
d_gene: TRBD1
v_gene: TRBV6-1

CDR3nt: TGTGCCAGCAGCTTTAGCGGAGTCGGACCAGATACGCAGTATTTT
CDR3aa: CASSFSGVGPDTQYF
abundance: .
j_gene: TRBJ2-3
d_gene: .
v_gene: TRBV7-3

CDR3nt: TGCGCCAGCAGCCAACGGGGACAGGGGGGTAATGGGAATGAAAAACTGTTTTTT
CDR3aa: CASSQRGQGGNGNEKLFF
abundance: .
j_gene: TRBJ1-4
d_gene: TRBD1
v_gene: TRBV4-3

CDR3nt: TGTGCCAGCAGTGATTGGGGGGACAATTCACCCCTCCACTTT
CDR3aa: CASSDWGDNSPLHF
abundance: .
j_gene: TRBJ1-6
d_gene: .
v_gene: TRBV25-1

CDR3nt: TGTGCCAGCAGCCAACCATCACCGACAGGGGCCCTTGAAGCTTTCTTT
CDR3aa: CASSQPSPTGALEAFF
abundance: few
j_gene: TRBJ1-1
d_gene: TRBD1
v_gene: TRBV14

CDR3nt: TGTGCCAGTAGTCCCTACAGGGCAACTAATGAAAAACTGTTTTTT
CDR3aa: CASSPYRATNEKLFF
abundance: .
j_gene: TRBJ1-4
d_gene: .
v_gene: TRBV19

CDR3nt: TGCAGCGTCGGGCTGCCTTCTGAGCAGTTCTTC
CDR3aa: CSVGLPSEQFF
abundance: .
j_gene: TRBJ2-1
d_gene: .
v_gene: TRBV29-1

CDR3nt: TGTGCCAGCTCAACGGAACCTACAGGATATAGCAATCAGCCCCAGCATTTT
CDR3aa: CASSTEPTGYSNQPQHF
abundance: few
j_gene: TRBJ1-5
d_gene: .
v_gene: TRBV18

CDR3nt: TGCGCCAGCAGCCCCGGGACAGACAATCAGCCCCAGCATTTT
CDR3aa: CASSPGTDNQPQHF
abundance: once
j_gene: TRBJ1-5
d_gene: TRBD1
v_gene: TRBV5-1

CDR3nt: TGTGCCAGCAGCTTGGTCACAGGGGCCGACTATGGCTACACCTTC
CDR3aa: CASSLVTGADYGYTF
abundance: few
j_gene: TRBJ1-2
d_gene: TRBD1
v_gene: TRBV7-2

CDR3nt: TGTGCCAGCAGTTTAATGCCGACAGGGACCTACGAGCAGTACTTC
CDR3aa: CASSLMPTGTYEQYF
abundance: .
j_gene: TRBJ2-7
d_gene: TRBD1
v_gene: TRBV27

CDR3nt: TGTGCCAGTAGTGGATTAGCTGGGCTGCAAGAGACCCAGTACTTC
CDR3aa: CASSGLAGLQETQYF
abundance: .
j_gene: TRBJ2-5
d_gene: .
v_gene: TRBV19